This record looks at one T cell receptor (beta chain) sequence and its context. Its antigen is currently unknown. Some clones are missing from TCRdb's copy, which holds only in-frame ones; the method was immunoSEQ multiplex PCR. The sample records some 630,000 clones, roughly 95% being singletons. From germline, CDR1 is SNHLY and CDR2 FYNNEI. The CDR3 has 13 amino acids. Trimming cost V 6 bases and J 2 bases, with 11 bases left between them. The source of the sample is a study of shared clonotypes between healthy human individuals. Study-wide context: Aged between 18 and 49, the donors were two women and three men.

The study's findings and limits: The study drew on few donors, limiting represented genetic and exposure-history diversity. Against clonotypes common to all four donors, non-shared ones had lower generation probabilities.

CD45RO-negative CD8 cells positively selected for CCR7 made up the naive population, which excluded terminally differentiated effector memory CD45RA+ cells. The chain has TRBV2 and TRBJ2-7; a weak D match, TRBD2 (6 bases). The source of this sequence is a woman aged 30 to 39 in good health. Source material: naive CD8+ T cells sorted from blood. CDR3 coding DNA: TGTGCCAGCAGCCTAGGACTAACCTACGAGCAGTACTTC. This sequence encodes CASSLGLTYEQYF.